This section outlines one T cell receptor beta chain sequence together with its context. No antigen is known for it. No much larger clone exists at a distance of one base, and base qualities are not known. V gives up 4 bases and J gives up 6 bases, and the segment between their germline ends measures 23 bases. CDR1 SGHDT and CDR2 YYEEEE are derived from the germline V gene. From the cysteine up to the phenylalanine, the CDR3 has a length of 16 residues. The read is trimmed to its CDR3 DNA, 48 bases read in frame from base 1. TCR beta CDR3 regions were amplified from RNA transcripts. The TCR CDR3 was subjected to a first round of RT-PCR using the HTBI primer set and the Qiagen OneStep RT-PCR kit. The libraries were constructed in a second round of multiplex PCR and then size-selected and purified. Paired-end sequencing of the libraries was performed with 100 bp reads on an Illumina HiSeq2000. The authors processed their data as follows. SOAPnuke was used to process the raw data, removing reads that contained adapters or uncalled bases, had a mean Phred below 15, or lacked an exact match to the constant primer or identifier. COPE v1.2.5 was used to merge high-quality paired reads, and clonotypes were defined as unique nucleotide sequences. MiTCR v1.1 was used to align the clonotypes against IMGT TRBV, TRBD and TRBJ reference segments. The analysis was restricted to V-J combinations with a frequency above 0.0001, which together covered just over 98% of the repertoires. The TCS score was defined as F50 (clonal expansion) divided by E x V (chaos), with BLOSUM62-based TCRdist calculated between CDR3 peptides within each V-J. Welch's t-statistics and random forest reduced roughly 540 V-J features to around 14, which were used in a naive Bayes classifier (R e1071). Clones were called with MiXCR by TCRdb after fastp trimmed the public reads at Q25, and only in-frame beta chains were retained. Rows matching on CDR3 protein sequence are summarized as one entry with the most common DNA and genes. The V and J calls and clone size are TCRdb's, not the authors'. The sample includes over 500,000 distinct CDR3 sequences, with about 16% observed a single time. Jointly, the top ten make up 25% to 35% of the sample.

Ophthalmopathy patients had moderately to severely active disease, with a Clinical Activity Score of 3 or more, a NOSPECS grade of 4 or more, and a disease duration of less than 3 months. Patients with uncontrolled infections, other autoimmune diseases, pregnancy or lactation were excluded. Clinical symptoms, serum thyroxine and TRAb, thyroid ultrasound, and orbital computed tomography formed the basis for the diagnoses. PBMCs were isolated from 10 ml of fresh peripheral blood by Ficoll-Paque density gradient centrifugation. Trizol reagent was used to extract total RNA, and RNA quality was then checked on an Agilent 2100 Bioanalyzer. This record comes from a study of T cells in Graves' hyperthyroidism and ophthalmopathy (dated by TCRdb to the late 2010s). Regarding the research as a whole: Peripheral blood samples were taken at initial diagnosis, before any treatment was given. To identify TCR V-J signatures that set the groups apart, the researchers used a discovery cohort of 100 or so patients, made up of 43 with Graves' ophthalmopathy and some 56 with stable Graves' hyperthyroidism. Prospective prediction of ophthalmopathy was tested in an independent validation cohort of fewer than 20 hyperthyroidism patients and 15 to 17 patients who later progressed to ophthalmopathy. The roughly 94 discovery patients were randomly split 7:3 into training and test sets. In addition, the study compared T-cell repertoires in thyroid tissue and in blood from 6 or 7 Graves' hyperthyroidism patients. After sampling, hyperthyroidism patients received methimazole starting at 30 mg daily, and ophthalmopathy patients received high-dose intravenous methylprednisolone. The paper reports TCR Vbeta CDR3 sequencing of 130 to 150 peripheral blood samples: over 40 ophthalmopathy, roughly 80 hyperthyroidism and around 17 progressor patients. General conclusions and limits of the study: In validation, the model predicted progression to ophthalmopathy a median of about 6.8 months before onset, with 65% to 71% sensitivity and 72.22% specificity. In cross-validation, a model built on a 13 V-J signature told ophthalmopathy apart from stable hyperthyroidism with approximately 90% sensitivity and roughly 81% specificity, and in testing the same model reached 80%/75%. No statistical method was used to set the sample size in advance, and investigators knew the group allocation. Most expanded thyroid clonotypes (frequency above 0.001) were also detected in blood, a finding suggesting that blood repertoires may reflect thyroid immune responses.

Rearrangement joined TRBV5-6 to TRBJ2-7; no D segment can be confidently identified. The sequenced material came from blood. This clonotype was obtained from a woman aged 30 to 39 with Graves' ophthalmopathy. The CDR3 reads as follows: CASSLAQGLLEGEQYF. The DNA sequence is given as TGTGCCAGCAGCCTGGCCCAAGGATTGCTCGAAGGCGAGCAGTACTTC.